This T cell receptor (beta chain) was profiled in a study of blood T cells in healthy people across ages. V shed 5 bases and J shed 0 bases, with 20 bases lying between them. Germline loops: CDR1 MDHEN, CDR2 SYDVKM. The length of the CDR3 is 19 residues. This clonotype appeared a few times. The antigen is not known. Using a J-beta primer mix together with a sample-barcoded 5' primer, a second PCR was run for about 6 to 11 cycles. Each CDR3 protein is one row after TCRdb ran MiXCR on the 5' RACE reads. The profile shows about 720,000 distinct CDR3 sequences, 20% to 30% of them singletons. Whole-study findings and limits: Underestimates were what the diversity estimates from one million T cells were considered to be.

These same records also appear under a second study, on T cells of mothers and their children.

Material: blood. The clonotype comes from a boy between 5 and 17 years old in good health. V is TRBV28 and J is TRBJ1-6; tentatively, D is TRBD1 (5 bases). The CDR3 bases are TGTGCCAGCAGTGGCCCACCCTTTGACAGTAGCTCCTATAATTCACCCCTCCACTTT. Amino acid sequence: CASSGPPFDSSSYNSPLHF.